These 27 T cell receptor beta chains were all obtained from the same sample, sequenced in a study of post-analysis software for immune sequencing data. Whole-study findings and limits: Several TRBV segments (TRBV5-6, TRBV5-1 and TRBV20-1 among them) occurred more frequently in patients than in controls.

Which antigens these TCRs recognize remains unknown. Unique molecular identifiers were carried by the TCR beta cDNA libraries. Each CDR3 protein gets one entry after TCRdb re-called the PCR reads with MiXCR. The data show under 900,000 distinct CDR3 sequences, approximately 53% seen once. Specimen: blood. The receptors come from a girl aged 5-17 years with multiple sclerosis.

The chain employs TRBV12-3 or TRBV12-4 and TRBJ2-5; D gene unclear. The length of the CDR3 is 16 residues. V was trimmed by 5 bases and J by 0 bases, leaving 16 bases between them. The CDR3 DNA is TGTGCCAGCAGTCCGATGTGGGGTAGGGACCAAGAGACCCAGTACTTC. Its protein product is CASSPMWGRDQETQYF.

This chain uses TRBV7-2 with TRBJ2-1; D is undetermined. Per germline, CDR1 SGHTA and CDR2 FQGNSA. V lost 6 bases, J lost 3 bases, and 15 bases lay in between. The CDR3 is made up of 15 amino acids. DNA for the CDR3: TGTGCCAGCAGAAAAGAATGGGCGGTCTACAATGAGCAGTTCTTC. Its translation: CASRKEWAVYNEQFF.

This chain joins TRBV7-9 and TRBJ2-4; D may correspond to TRBD1 or TRBD2 (5 bases each). The DNA matches TRBJ2-7 better at its end, which makes the J call doubtful. Germline V gives CDR1 SEHNR, CDR2 FQNEAQ (reference sequence). The CDR3 extends over 16 amino acids. Here the CDR3 reads CASSQLFWGNQGEQYF. CDR3 bases: TGTGCCAGCAGCCAGTTATTTTGGGGGAATCAGGGCGAGCAGTACTTC.

This clonotype has just a few counts. The CDR3 bases are TGTGCCAGCAGCCCCCGACGGGGAGCCCGGTCAGTCATGGCGGCCTACACCTTC. As protein: CASSPRRGARSVMAAYTF. The chain employs TRBV3-1 and TRBJ1-2; D not resolved. Trimming took off 4 bases at V and 10 bases at J, with 31 bases between the two ends. The CDR3 has 18 residues. Germline CDR1 reads LGHDT; CDR2 reads YNNKEL (reference sequence). Complete variable domain (other parts from reference TRBV3-1 and TRBJ1-2): DTAVSQTPKYLVTQMGNDKSIKCEQNLGHDTMYWYKQDSKKFLKIMFSYNNKELIINETVPNRFSPKSPDKAHLNLHINSLELGDSAVYFCASSPRRGARSVMAAYTFGSGTRLTVV.

J is TRBJ1-6 and V is TRBV6-5; weak D call: TRBD1 (5 bases). This CDR3 is built from 13 residues. Looked up from germline, CDR1 is MNHEY and CDR2 is SVGAGI. V lost 2 bases, J lost 11 bases, and 10 bases lay in between. CDR3 residues: CASSYDGGAPLHF. CDR3 in DNA: TGTGCCAGCAGTTACGATGGGGGAGCACCCCTCCACTTT.

V is TRBV5-1 and J is TRBJ1-2, with unresolved D. V lost 4 bases to trimming and J lost 4 bases, with 17 bases between them. The germline CDR1 and CDR2 sequences are SGHRS and YFSETQ. This CDR3 spans 15 amino acids. The CDR3 DNA sequence: TGCGCCAGCAGCCCGGGAGGAAGGGAAGGCTATGGCTACACCTTC. Amino acid sequence: CASSPGGREGYGYTF.

The J gene is TRBJ2-1, the V gene TRBV7-9; the D gene could be TRBD1 or TRBD2 (6 bases each). The V end was cut by 5 bases, the J end by 0 bases, with 20 bases between. CDR1 is SEHNR, CDR2 FQNEAQ, per germline (reference sequence). The CDR3 totals 18 residues. CDR3 protein: CASSHGGARGSSYNEQFF. The CDR3 DNA reads TGTGCCAGCAGCCACGGGGGTGCGAGGGGGAGCTCCTACAATGAGCAGTTCTTC.

The chain has TRBV3-1 and TRBJ2-3, with D maybe TRBD2 (5 bases). Germline loops: CDR1 LGHDT, CDR2 YNNKEL (reference sequence). Trimming removed 4 bases from V and 5 bases from J, with 13 bases in between. The CDR3 extends over 14 amino acids. The CDR3 loop is CASSPTEGGDTQYF. The CDR3 DNA follows: TGTGCCAGCAGCCCAACAGAAGGAGGAGATACGCAGTATTTT.

This clonotype was detected once. This rearrangement joins TRBV20-1 to TRBJ2-1, with 16 bases matching TRBD2. Unmatched junction bases numbered 4, after V lost 0 bases and J lost 2 bases. Germline V gene lookup returns CDR1 DFQATT and CDR2 SNEGSKA (reference sequence). The CDR3 sequence is 18 residues long. The CDR3 DNA sequence: TGCAGTGCTAGAGAGGGACTAGCGGGGGGGCACCCCTACAATGAGCAGTTCTTC. Its protein is CSAREGLAGGHPYNEQFF.

This clonotype appeared once. The chain joins TRBV20-1 to TRBJ2-1; 10 bases line up with TRBD1. CDR3 size: 15 residues. The junction had 6 bases not matched to a gene; V was cut back by 5 bases and J by 2 bases. Per germline, CDR1 DFQATT and CDR2 SNEGSKA (reference sequence). CDR3 residues: CSADGTGDTYNEQFF. The CDR3 DNA sequence: TGCAGTGCTGATGGGACAGGGGATACCTACAATGAGCAGTTCTTC.

The chain carries TRBV27 and TRBJ2-3; D could derive from TRBD1 or TRBD2 (5 bases each). Germline CDR1 is MNHEY and CDR2 is SMNVEV (reference sequence). Trimming shortened V by 3 bases and J by 5 bases, and 15 bases separated the two germline ends. CDR3 length equals 15 residues. In nucleotides, the CDR3 is TGTGCCAGCAGTTTCACAGGACTTCATGGAGATACGCAGTATTTT. Translating gives CASSFTGLHGDTQYF.

The J gene is TRBJ1-1, the V gene TRBV29-1; a weak D match, TRBD1 (5 bases). CDR3 size: 13 residues. V gave up 7 bases and J gave up 5 bases, with 17 bases separating them. Germline-derived CDR1 and CDR2 are SQVTM and ANQGSEA. The CDR3 bases are TGCAGCGGCCGACTTTGGCAGGGTACTGAAGCTTTCTTT. Its translation is CSGRLWQGTEAFF.

This clonotype was recorded a few times. V and J are TRBV29-1 and TRBJ2-1; D remains unclear. The germline V gene has CDR1 SQVTM and CDR2 ANQGSEA. The CDR3 contains 12 residues. Trimming took off 7 bases at V and 5 bases at J, with 12 bases between the two ends. Here the CDR3 DNA reads TGCAGCGGGAGCAAAAATCACAATGAGCAGTTCTTC. Translation: CSGSKNHNEQFF.

This clonotype was detected a few times. The chain recombines TRBV27 with TRBJ2-7; D assignment may be TRBD1 or TRBD2 (6 bases each). The germline CDR1 and CDR2 sequences are MNHEY and SMNVEV (reference sequence). The germline V and J ends were trimmed by 0 bases and 0 bases, with 15 bases remaining between them. This CDR3 comprises 17 residues. The CDR3 loop is CASSLSSGGLSSYEQYF. CDR3 nucleotides: TGTGCCAGCAGTTTATCGTCCGGGGGCCTAAGCTCCTACGAGCAGTACTTC.

J is TRBJ2-4 and V is TRBV11-2; D is tentatively TRBD1 or TRBD2 (5 bases each). The DNA end is more similar to TRBJ2-5, so the J call may be wrong. Germline values: CDR1 SGHAT, CDR2 FQNNGV. This CDR3 spans 13 amino acids. The CDR3 region has the DNA TGTGCGGGACGACAGTTGGGTTCGGAGACCCAGTACTTC. It encodes CAGRQLGSETQYF.

The chain uses TRBV20-1 and TRBJ2-1; 10 bases fit TRBD2. In germline, CDR1 is DFQATT, CDR2 SNEGSKA (reference sequence). The CDR3 has 14 residues. Losses at the gene ends were 3 bases for V and 7 bases for J; bases not matched to a gene: 6. Here the CDR3 DNA reads TGCAGTGCTAGCGGCCTAGCGGGGGAAAATGAGCAGTTCTTC. Its protein product is CSASGLAGENEQFF.

The chain combines TRBV5-1 with TRBJ2-5; TRBD2 is a possible D gene (5 bases). Germline CDR1 is SGHRS and CDR2 is YFSETQ. The CDR3 consists of 12 residues. V was trimmed by 4 bases and J by 11 bases, leaving 15 bases between them. In nucleotides, the CDR3 is TGCGCCAGCAGCCTTGACATTAGGGAGCAGTACTTC. It encodes CASSLDIREQYF.

This clonotype occurred a few times. The V call is TRBV29-1, the J call TRBJ1-1, with D tentatively TRBD1 (5 bases). This CDR3 is 14 amino acids long. From germline, CDR1 is SQVTM and CDR2 ANQGSEA. Trimming removed 5 bases at V and 1 base at J, with 14 bases between. The CDR3 region is CSVPGRDGNTEAFF. In DNA form, the CDR3 reads TGCAGCGTTCCCGGACGGGACGGGAACACTGAAGCTTTCTTT.

V usage is TRBV5-1 and J usage is TRBJ1-2, with D possibly being TRBD1 (5 bases). From germline, CDR1 is SGHRS and CDR2 YFSETQ. The CDR3 loop spans 13 amino acids. The V gene lost 7 bases and the J gene lost 4 bases, with 14 bases spanning the gap. CDR3 DNA sequence: TGCGCCAGCGGCAGGGAGTCGTCCTATGGCTACACCTTC. Its protein product is CASGRESSYGYTF.

J is TRBJ1-1 and V is TRBV21-1; the table's D call, TRBD1, has no DNA check behind it. TRBV21-1 has pseudogene status. This CDR3 has 12 residues. CDR3 sequence (DNA): TGTGCCAGCAGCAAAGAGTACGGGGGAGCTTTCTTT. This codes for CASSKEYGGAFF.

The J gene is TRBJ2-4, the V gene TRBV5-1, with D possibly matching TRBD1 (6 bases). V lost 0 bases and J 0 bases, leaving 16 bases between the germline ends. The CDR3 is made up of 18 amino acids. The germline CDR1 and CDR2 sequences are SGHRS and YFSETQ. CDR3 nucleotide sequence: TGCGCCAGCAGCTTGGGACCACGGACAGATCTAGCCAAAAACATTCAGTACTTC. This sequence encodes CASSLGPRTDLAKNIQYF.

This chain joins TRBV4-2 and TRBJ2-7; D remains unclear. V lost 1 base to trimming and J lost 1 base, with 8 bases between them. Looked up from germline, CDR1 is LGHNA and CDR2 is YNFKEQ. CDR3 size: 14 residues. The CDR3, as DNA: TGTGCCAGCAGCCAAGGAGGACGATCCTACGAGCAGTACTTC. Its translation: CASSQGGRSYEQYF.

This chain joins TRBV3-1 and TRBJ2-3, with a tentative D call TRBD1 (6 bases). The CDR3 totals 13 residues. Per the germline V gene, CDR1 is LGHDT and CDR2 is YNNKEL (reference sequence). Trimming pared 2 bases from V and 9 bases from J, leaving 12 bases between. CDR3 region: CASSQIRQGTQYF. The DNA of the CDR3 is TGTGCCAGCAGCCAAATTAGGCAGGGGACGCAGTATTTT.

The chain combines TRBV2 with TRBJ1-2; D unclear. This CDR3 region has 13 residues. Looked up from germline, CDR1 is SNHLY and CDR2 is FYNNEI. Trimming removed 4 bases from V and 0 bases from J, with 6 bases in between. The CDR3 region is CASSVGTNYGYTF. The DNA of the CDR3 is TGTGCCAGCAGTGTGGGAACTAACTATGGCTACACCTTC. Full variable domain (outside the CDR3, taken from reference TRBV2 and TRBJ1-2): EPEVTQTPSHQVTQMGQEVILRCVPISNHLYFYWYRQILGQKVEFLVSFYNNEISEKSEIFDDQFSVERPDGSNFTLKIRSTKLEDSAMYFCASSVGTNYGYTFGSGTRLTVV.

The CDR3 protein is CASSQVEGGREAYEQYF. The CDR3 nucleotides read TGCGCCAGCAGCCAAGTAGAGGGAGGACGGGAAGCCTACGAGCAGTACTTC. The chain uses TRBV4-1 and TRBJ2-7; tentatively, D is TRBD2 (6 bases). In germline, CDR1 is MGHRA, CDR2 YSYEKL. The CDR3 covers 17 residues. The germline V and J ends were trimmed by 1 base and 2 bases, with 18 bases remaining between them.

This chain connects TRBV11-2 to TRBJ2-7; 13 nucleotides match TRBD2. The CDR3 loop spans 16 amino acids. Germline V gene data show CDR1 as SGHAT and CDR2 as FQNNGV. With V trimmed by 5 bases and J by 1 base, 5 bases remained unmatched. CDR3 sequence (DNA): TGTGCCAGCAGCCCCGGGACTAGCGGGACTTCCTACGAGCAGTACTTC. Amino acid sequence: CASSPGTSGTSYEQYF.

The rearrangement links TRBV12-3 or TRBV12-4 to TRBJ2-1; D is possibly TRBD2 (6 bases). The J call may be incorrect, as the DNA end agrees better with TRBJ2-7. The CDR3 sequence is 14 residues long. The CDR3 nucleotides read TGTGCCAGCAGTGGAGCGGGCGGCTACAATGAGCAGTACTTC. Amino acids: CASSGAGGYNEQYF.